These T cell receptor beta chains were read from a single sample in a study of CD8+ T cells in alopecia areata. The protocol was immunoSEQ multiplex PCR, while the TCRdb copy is restricted to in-frame clones and leaves out a portion. The sample lists more than 150,000 clones, roughly 62% occurring once. The source material was CD8+ T cells sorted from blood, sampled at week 24, from a patient treated with tofacitinib. The receptors originated from a human donor with alopecia areata. The CDR3 runs from the conserved cysteine through the conserved F or W. The D gene is left open where the match is weak. Clone size is shown for a subset of rows, as once, few, many or a class of expanded clone.

CDR3 protein	CDR3 DNA	V gene	J gene	D gene	clone size
CASSPGPNDYNEQFF	TGTGCCAGCAGCCCGGGACCAAACGACTACAATGAGCAGTTCTTC	TRBV7-2	TRBJ2-1	NA	NA
CASSHRRGSEAFF	TGTGCCAGCAGTCACCGCAGGGGATCTGAAGCTTTCTTT	TRBV6-5	TRBJ1-1	NA	few
CASALNAALNQPQHF	TGTGCCAGCGCCCTCAACGCGGCCCTCAATCAGCCCCAGCATTTT	TRBV9	TRBJ1-5	NA	NA
CASSLVHRLNQPQHF	TGCGCCAGCAGCTTGGTCCACAGGTTAAATCAGCCCCAGCATTTT	TRBV5-1	TRBJ1-5	NA	NA
CASSEGASSYNEQFF	TGCGCCAGCAGCGAGGGTGCTAGCTCCTACAATGAGCAGTTCTTC	TRBV5-1	TRBJ2-1	NA	once
CASSLVSSGGNEQFF	TGCGCCAGCAGCTTGGTATCTAGCGGGGGGAATGAGCAGTTCTTC	TRBV5-1	TRBJ2-1	TRBD2	NA
CASSVNRMEGPNTEAFF	TGTGCCAGCAGCGTGAACAGGATGGAGGGACCAAACACTGAAGCTTTCTTT	TRBV9	TRBJ1-1	NA	NA
CASSGGQGSTGELFF	TGCGCCAGCAGTGGGGGACAGGGGAGCACCGGGGAGCTGTTTTTT	TRBV23-1	TRBJ2-2	TRBD1	NA
CATIGRGPDYGYTF	TGTGCCACCATAGGCAGGGGACCGGACTATGGCTACACCTTC	TRBV2	TRBJ1-2	NA	NA
CSVREQNYGYTF	TGCAGCGTTAGGGAGCAGAACTATGGCTACACCTTC	TRBV29-1	TRBJ1-2	NA	few
CASSFPPPGQGVYGYTF	TGTGCCAGCAGCTTTCCCCCCCCCGGACAGGGGGTGTATGGCTACACCTTC	TRBV7-9	TRBJ1-2	TRBD1	NA
CSVELDGELFF	TGCAGCGTTGAACTAGACGGGGAGCTGTTTTTT	TRBV29-1	TRBJ2-2	NA	few
CSGSEQGGEQYF	TGCAGCGGATCAGAGCAGGGTGGGGAGCAGTACTTC	TRBV29-1	TRBJ2-7	NA	NA
CASSQGGNNNSPLHF	TGCGCCAGCAGCCAGGGAGGTAACAATAATTCACCCCTCCACTTT	TRBV4-1	TRBJ1-6	NA	NA
CASSQAPGQRLEKLFF	TGCGCCAGCAGCCAAGCTCCGGGACAGAGGCTTGAAAAACTGTTTTTT	TRBV4-1	TRBJ1-4	TRBD1	few
CASSYSTYEQYF	TGTGCCAGCAGTTACAGTACCTACGAGCAGTACTTC	TRBV6-6	TRBJ2-7	NA	NA
CASSPGQAVYYGYTF	TGTGCCAGCAGCCCCGGGCAGGCGGTCTACTATGGCTACACCTTC	TRBV7-8	TRBJ1-2	NA	NA
CATSRDRGTYYEQYF	TGTGCCACCAGCAGAGACAGGGGGACTTACTACGAGCAGTACTTC	TRBV15	TRBJ2-7	NA	NA
CSARTGTNTEAFF	TGCAGCGCTAGGACAGGTACTAACACTGAAGCTTTCTTT	TRBV29-1	TRBJ1-1	TRBD1	NA
CAWSVKGAGEQFF	TGTGCCTGGAGTGTGAAGGGGGCGGGTGAGCAGTTCTTC	TRBV30	TRBJ2-1	TRBD1	NA
CASTRSGELFF	TGCGCCAGCACCCGGTCCGGGGAGCTGTTTTTT	TRBV5-1	TRBJ2-2	NA	NA
CASSVQGSNEQYF	TGTGCCAGCAGCGTACAGGGATCTAACGAGCAGTACTTC	TRBV9	TRBJ2-7	NA	few
CASSRLGVRDTQYF	TGTGCCAGCAGCCGACTAGGAGTAAGAGATACGCAGTATTTT	TRBV2	TRBJ2-3	NA	NA
CAMRRRRGTDTQYF	TGTGCCATGAGGAGGAGAAGGGGTACAGATACGCAGTATTTT	TRBV2	TRBJ2-3	NA	NA
CASSPDSLEEQYF	TGCGCCAGCAGCCCGGACAGCCTGGAAGAGCAGTACTTC	TRBV5-1	TRBJ2-7	NA	NA
CASSVRPRARQGSTEAFF	TGTGCCAGCAGCGTCCGGCCAAGGGCCCGACAGGGGAGCACTGAAGCTTTCTTT	TRBV9	TRBJ1-1	TRBD1	NA
CASSYEQKYEQYF	TGTGCCAGCAGTTACGAACAGAAGTACGAGCAGTACTTC	TRBV6-6	TRBJ2-7	NA	few
CASRDRGSYGYTF	TGTGCCAGTAGGGACAGGGGCTCATATGGCTACACCTTC	TRBV19	TRBJ1-2	TRBD1	NA